A single sample gave rise to the 13 T cell receptor beta chains below, sequenced in a study of Ad26.COV2.S vaccination and SARS-CoV-2 variants. The sample's treatment: roughly 20 received Ad26.COV2.S at low or high dose, single or two shots; 5 received placebo; per-sample allocation not given. Samples came from day 63 after the first vaccine or placebo injection. Clones were sequenced by immunoSEQ multiplex PCR, and TCRdb holds only the in-frame ones, with some missing. This sample has roughly 320,000 clones, with around 87% found just once. Sequences were derived from peripheral blood, sampled in a trial of Ad26.COV2.S vaccine versus placebo. These receptors all come from a person aged 18-60 years who received the Ad26.COV2.S COVID-19 vaccine or a placebo.

This sequence joins TRBV5-1 and TRBJ1-2, with TRBD1 matching over 7 bases. Germline V gene sequence: CDR1 SGHRS, CDR2 YFSETQ. This CDR3 has 13 amino acids. V dropped 0 bases and J dropped 6; count of bases not matched to a gene: 2. Here the CDR3 reads CASSLGGQDGYTF. CDR3 DNA sequence: TGCGCCAGCAGCTTGGGAGGACAGGATGGCTACACCTTC.

This chain uses TRBV11-2 with TRBJ1-2; the match to TRBD1 covers 10 bases. The CDR3 is 13 residues long. CDR1 and CDR2 from the germline V gene are SGHAT and FQNNGV. J was trimmed by 8 bases and V by 0 bases; bases with no gene match: 0. This chain's CDR3 is CASSLETGGGYTF. CDR3 coding DNA: TGTGCCAGCAGCTTAGAGACAGGGGGCGGCTACACCTTC.

The chain's CDR3 is CASSAGQGWRDTEAFF. As DNA, the CDR3 is TGTGCCAGCAGTGCAGGACAGGGGTGGAGGGACACTGAAGCTTTCTTT. This chain links TRBV2 with TRBJ1-1, with 9 bases matching TRBD1. CDR1 is SNHLY and CDR2 is FYNNEI in the germline V gene. The CDR3 consists of 16 residues. Trimming cost V 4 bases and J 3 bases; bases outside gene matches: 9. Together with reference TRBV2 and TRBJ1-1, the CDR3 gives the full variable domain: EPEVTQTPSHQVTQMGQEVILRCVPISNHLYFYWYRQILGQKVEFLVSFYNNEISEKSEIFDDQFSVERPDGSNFTLKIRSTKLEDSAMYFCASSAGQGWRDTEAFFGQGTRLTVV.

The chain carries TRBV5-1 and TRBJ1-1; no firm D call. CDR3 length: 15 residues. CDR1 and CDR2 from the germline V gene are SGHRS and YFSETQ. V gave up 4 bases and J gave up 3 bases, with 16 bases separating them. As DNA, the CDR3 is TGCGCCAGCAGCGTACAGCTACCGAGGGACACTGAAGCTTTCTTT. Protein product: CASSVQLPRDTEAFF. Full variable domain (remainder filled in from reference TRBV5-1 and TRBJ1-1): KAGVTQTPRYLIKTRGQQVTLSCSPISGHRSVSWYQQTPGQGLQFLFEYFSETQRNKGNFPGRFSGRQFSNSRSEMNVSTLELGDSALYLCASSVQLPRDTEAFFGQGTRLTVV.

The chain carries TRBV6-5 and TRBJ1-5; TRBD1 is a possible D gene (6 bases). The germline V gene has CDR1 MNHEY and CDR2 SVGAGI. The CDR3 sequence is 14 residues long. V lost 6 bases to trimming and J lost 0 bases, with 9 bases between them. For the CDR3, the DNA is TGTGCCAGCAGGCAGGGACATAGCAATCAGCCCCAGCATTTT. Protein product: CASRQGHSNQPQHF.

The chain links TRBV2 to TRBJ2-7; D may be TRBD1 (5 bases). The CDR3 contains 14 residues. Trimming left V 5 bases short and J 0 bases short, with 11 bases between. Germline-derived CDR1 and CDR2 are SNHLY and FYNNEI. The CDR3 DNA reads TGTGCCAGCAGTCCGACAGTTAACTCCTACGAGCAGTACTTC. Its protein product is CASSPTVNSYEQYF.

This clone was counted once. The V call is TRBV7-9, the J call TRBJ1-6; the D gene is possibly TRBD1 (6 bases). Germline V lookup: CDR1 SEHNR, CDR2 FQNEAQ (reference sequence). CDR3 length equals 16 residues. V lost 1 base to trimming and J lost 7 bases, with 14 bases between them. CDR3 sequence (DNA): TGTGCCAGCAGCTTAGTTCCACAGGGAAGGAATTCACCCCTCCACTTT. Its protein product is CASSLVPQGRNSPLHF.

The rearrangement links TRBV11-2 to TRBJ2-7, with a weak D call TRBD1 (6 bases). This CDR3 has 15 amino acids. V lost 6 bases and J lost 4, with 19 bases in between. CDR1 and CDR2 from the germline V gene are SGHAT and FQNNGV. CDR3 nucleotide sequence: TGTGCCAGCAGATCACCGGCGGCAGGGGCATACGAGCAGTACTTC. Protein sequence: CASRSPAAGAYEQYF.

J is TRBJ2-4 and V is TRBV2; D possibly matches TRBD1 or TRBD2 (6 bases each). CDR1 SNHLY and CDR2 FYNNEI come from the germline V gene. The V gene lost 1 base and the J gene lost 0 bases, with 10 bases spanning the gap. The CDR3 runs to 16 residues. As DNA, the CDR3 is TGTGCCAGCAGTGAAGGAGGGGGGCAAGCCAAAAACATTCAGTACTTC. Translated: CASSEGGGQAKNIQYF.

This rearrangement joins TRBV11-2 to TRBJ2-7, with TRBD2 identical over 7 bases. Germline V gives CDR1 SGHAT, CDR2 FQNNGV. The length of the CDR3 is 14 residues. J was trimmed by 3 bases and V by 5 bases; bases with no gene match: 7. In DNA form, the CDR3 reads TGTGCCAGCAGCACTGCGGGGGTTAACTACGAGCAGTACTTC. Amino acids: CASSTAGVNYEQYF.

The chain carries TRBV5-5 and TRBJ1-2; perhaps TRBD1 as D (5 bases). The CDR3 loop spans 15 amino acids. Germline values: CDR1 SGHKS, CDR2 YYEKEE (reference sequence). The ends were cut back, 0 bases at V and 6 bases at J, with 15 bases in the middle. Written as DNA, the CDR3 is TGTGCCAGCAGCTTGGGAGGACCCCAACAGGATGGCTACACCTTC. Translating it yields CASSLGGPQQDGYTF.

The chain is built from TRBV12-5 and TRBJ2-7; 7 nucleotides match TRBD2. The CDR3 is made up of 12 amino acids. The germline V gene has CDR1 LGHNT and CDR2 FRNRAP. Unmatched junction bases numbered 6, after V lost 8 bases and J lost 5 bases. As DNA, the CDR3 is TGTGCTAGTCGGGATGGGGGGGACGAGCAGTACTTC. Translated, it gives CASRDGGDEQYF.

The V gene is TRBV30, the J gene TRBJ1-3, with D hard to call. The CDR3 extends over 14 amino acids. V was pared by 0 bases and J by 3 bases, with 9 bases between. Germline CDR1 is GTSNPN and CDR2 is SVGIG (reference sequence). The DNA of the CDR3 is TGTGCCTGGAGTGTAAGGCGGGATGGAAACACCATATATTTT. Translated: CAWSVRRDGNTIYF. The entire variable domain, with the rest obtained from reference TRBV30 and TRBJ1-3, is as follows: SQTIHQWPATLVQPVGSPLSLECTVEGTSNPNLYWYRQAAGRGLQLLFYSVGIGQISSEVPQNLSASRPQDRQFILSSKKLLLSDSGFYLCAWSVRRDGNTIYFGEGSWLTVV.